These T cell receptor beta chains were read from a single sample in a study of B cell selection in AIRE deficiency. The table came from immunoSEQ multiplex PCR; TCRdb's copy has only in-frame clones and leaves some out. The sample lists tens of thousands of clones; around 97% were seen once. Sequenced: conventional CD4+ T cells sorted from PBMCs. Every receptor here comes from a human donor with AIRE deficiency. The CDR3 runs from the conserved cysteine through the conserved F or W. The order of the fields is clone size, V gene, D gene, J gene, CDR3 DNA, CDR3 protein. D genes are given only for firm matches. Rows may omit the clone size; those that give it use once, few, many or a size class.

>once|TRBV6-6|TRBD1|TRBJ2-7
TGTGCCAGCAGCCGGGGACAGGGGGGCTACGAGCAGTACTTC
CASSRGQGGYEQYF
>-|TRBV7-9|-|TRBJ1-2
TGTGCCAGCAGCTTAGAATTGATTACGCCAGCCTATGGCTACACCTTC
CASSLELITPAYGYTF
>-|TRBV28|TRBD2|TRBJ2-5
TGTGCCAGCAGTCTCGGGACTAGCGGGAGCCGGGAGACCCAGTACTTC
CASSLGTSGSRETQYF
>-|TRBV6-1|-|TRBJ1-5
TGTGCCAGCGACACGCCCCCGGGGCAGCCCCAGCATTTT
CASDTPPGQPQHF
>-|TRBV5-1|TRBD2|TRBJ2-3
TGCGCCAGCAGCTTGGTGGCTAGCGGGACTAGCACAGATACGCAGTATTTT
CASSLVASGTSTDTQYF
>-|TRBV4-1|-|TRBJ2-5
TGCGCCAGCAGCCAAGATCAGGGTGGGGGAGAGACCCAGTACTTC
CASSQDQGGGETQYF
>-|TRBV6-6|TRBD2|TRBJ2-7
TGTGCCAGCAGAGTAGCGGGAGGGCCTCACGAGCAGTACTTC
CASRVAGGPHEQYF
>-|TRBV5-1|TRBD1|TRBJ2-4
TGCGCCAGCAGCTTGGACTCCGGCAGGGGGAACATTCAGTACTTC
CASSLDSGRGNIQYF
>-|TRBV5-3|-|TRBJ1-4
TGTGCCAGAAGCTGCGGACAAGAGAATGAAAAACTGTTTTTT
CARSCGQENEKLFF
>once|TRBV4-3|-|TRBJ2-3
TGCGCCAGCAGCCGAGACACGACATACGGCACAGATACGCAGTATTTT
CASSRDTTYGTDTQYF
>-|TRBV5-1|TRBD2|TRBJ2-1
TGCGCCAGCAGCAGGACTAGTCCAACCTCCTACAATGAGCAGTTCTTC
CASSRTSPTSYNEQFF
>-|TRBV29-1|-|TRBJ2-1
TGCAGCGGAAGGAGCTCCTACAATGAGCAGTTCTTC
CSGRSSYNEQFF
>-|TRBV6-5|-|TRBJ1-1
TGTGCCAGCAGTAACCTAGGTCCCACTGAAGCTTTCTTT
CASSNLGPTEAFF
>-|TRBV4-1|-|TRBJ1-1
TGCGCCAGCAGCCAAAGGCGGGTTAGGGAGGAAGCTTTCTTT
CASSQRRVREEAFF
>-|TRBV7-2|TRBD2|TRBJ2-3
TGTGCCAGCAGCTTCGGACTAGCGGGAGGGCGGGTTCCAGATACGCAGTATTTT
CASSFGLAGGRVPDTQYF
>-|TRBV7-3|TRBD2|TRBJ2-1
TGTGCCAGCAGCGATCCCGGGACTAACATGAGGGAGCAGTTCTTC
CASSDPGTNMREQFF
>-|TRBV7-2|-|TRBJ2-1
TGTGCCAGCAGCTTGGACAGAGTCAATGAGCAGTTCTTC
CASSLDRVNEQFF
>-|TRBV27|-|TRBJ2-1
TGTGCCAGCTCGGGTGGCGGGACGAACAATGAGCAGTTCTTC
CASSGGGTNNEQFF
>-|TRBV11-3|-|TRBJ2-5
TGTGCCAGCAGCTCCGGGTCTTACGAACGGACCTCAAGGACCCAGTACTTC
CASSSGSYERTSRTQYF
>-|TRBV6-5|-|TRBJ2-5
TGTGCCAGCAGTCTCGGGTCCGGGCAGTACTTC
CASSLGSGQYF
>once|TRBV5-1|TRBD2|TRBJ2-1
TGCGCCAGCAGCTTGGCTGGTAGCGGGATCACCTACAATGAGCAGTTCTTC
CASSLAGSGITYNEQFF
>-|TRBV7-2|-|TRBJ2-1
TGTGCCAGCAGCTTATTAGTAGGGGGACTTACCGAAGACTCTGCCGTTCGGTTCTTC
CASSLLVGGLTEDSAVRFF
>once|TRBV19|TRBD2|TRBJ2-4
TGTGCCAGTAGTCCCACCGGACTAGCGGGAGTAGCCAAAAACATTCAGTACTTC
CASSPTGLAGVAKNIQYF
>-|TRBV16|-|TRBJ2-7
TGTGCCAGTCTACCAGGGGTTTCCCACGAGCAGTACTTC
CASLPGVSHEQYF
>-|TRBV27|-|TRBJ2-7
TGTGCCAACCCGAACCCCGGGACTTCATCCGAGCAGTACTTC
CANPNPGTSSEQYF
>-|TRBV18|-|TRBJ1-5
TGTGCCAGCTCGCATGAAAGGGCCCAGCCCCAGCATTTT
CASSHERAQPQHF
>-|TRBV7-2|-|TRBJ2-1
TGTGCCAGCAGCTTAACGGCTAGCTCCTACAATGAGCAGTTCTTC
CASSLTASSYNEQFF
>-|TRBV19|TRBD1|TRBJ1-2
TGTGCCAGTAGTACACGTTCGGACAGGGAGCATGGCTACACCTTC
CASSTRSDREHGYTF
>-|TRBV5-4|TRBD2|TRBJ2-2
TGTGCCAGCAGCCAACCGGGGGGAACCGGGGAGCTGTTTTTT
CASSQPGGTGELFF
>-|TRBV19|-|TRBJ2-3
TGTGCCAGTAGTATAGTTGACGGCGCTACCGGCACGCAGTATTTT
CASSIVDGATGTQYF
>-|TRBV27|-|TRBJ1-6
TGTGCCAGCAGTTTGAGACAGGCAGCCTATAATTCACCCCTCCACTTT
CASSLRQAAYNSPLHF
>-|TRBV5-1|-|TRBJ2-7
TGCGCCAGCAGCTTGAGTGGACTGGTCGAGCAGTACTTC
CASSLSGLVEQYF
>-|TRBV29-1|-|TRBJ1-1
TGCAGCGTATTACCCGAGCGGAACACTGAAGCTTTCTTT
CSVLPERNTEAFF
>once|TRBV27|TRBD2|TRBJ2-7
TGTGCCAGCAGTTTATGGCGGGAGGGGGGCAACGAGCAGTACTTC
CASSLWREGGNEQYF
>-|TRBV29-1|TRBD1|TRBJ2-7
TGCAGCGTTCAAAAGGGGGCCAACTACGAGCAGTACTTC
CSVQKGANYEQYF
>-|TRBV4-3|-|TRBJ1-2
TGCGCCAGCAGCCAAACGGGGGGGGCGATTATCTATGGCTACACCTTC
CASSQTGGAIIYGYTF
>-|TRBV7-9|TRBD2|TRBJ2-1
TGTGCCAGCAGCCCGGCGCTAGCGGGTTACAATGAGCAGTTCTTC
CASSPALAGYNEQFF
>-|TRBV18|-|TRBJ1-1
TGTGCCAGCTCACCCGAACAGAACACTGAAGCTTTCTTT
CASSPEQNTEAFF
>-|TRBV9|-|TRBJ2-1
TGTGCCAGCAGCGTAGACCCGGGAAGTAGAGTTATGGATGAGCAGTTCTTC
CASSVDPGSRVMDEQFF
>-|TRBV9|TRBD1|TRBJ1-2
TGTGCCAGCAGCGTAGACAGGGGCGGAAACGGCTACACCTTC
CASSVDRGGNGYTF
>-|TRBV29-1|TRBD2|TRBJ2-5
TGCAGCGTTGCCAAGGGAGCGGGAGGGGAGACCCAGTACTTC
CSVAKGAGGETQYF
>-|TRBV5-8|-|TRBJ1-4
TGTGCCAGCAGCTCAGCAAGACTGAGTAATGAAAAACTGTTTTTT
CASSSARLSNEKLFF
>-|TRBV6-1|-|TRBJ1-1
TGTGCCAGCAGAGATTACACTGAAGCTTTCTTT
CASRDYTEAFF
>-|TRBV5-6|-|TRBJ2-5
TGTGCCAGCAGCCAGGGGCGGGGACGGATCCAAGAGACCCAGTACTTC
CASSQGRGRIQETQYF
>-|TRBV9|-|TRBJ1-5
TGTGCCAGCAGCGTATCCCCCAATCAGCCCCAGCATTTT
CASSVSPNQPQHF
>-|TRBV30|TRBD2|TRBJ2-7
TGTGCCTGGAGGGGGGATAGCGGGAGAGGCGGGGAGCAGTACTTC
CAWRGDSGRGGEQYF
>-|TRBV7-3|-|TRBJ1-1
TGTGCCAGCAGCTTAAGAGGGGCTGAAGCTTTCTTT
CASSLRGAEAFF
>-|TRBV7-3|-|TRBJ1-1
TGTGCCAGCAGCTTAAATGGACGAGATAAAGCTTTCTTT
CASSLNGRDKAFF